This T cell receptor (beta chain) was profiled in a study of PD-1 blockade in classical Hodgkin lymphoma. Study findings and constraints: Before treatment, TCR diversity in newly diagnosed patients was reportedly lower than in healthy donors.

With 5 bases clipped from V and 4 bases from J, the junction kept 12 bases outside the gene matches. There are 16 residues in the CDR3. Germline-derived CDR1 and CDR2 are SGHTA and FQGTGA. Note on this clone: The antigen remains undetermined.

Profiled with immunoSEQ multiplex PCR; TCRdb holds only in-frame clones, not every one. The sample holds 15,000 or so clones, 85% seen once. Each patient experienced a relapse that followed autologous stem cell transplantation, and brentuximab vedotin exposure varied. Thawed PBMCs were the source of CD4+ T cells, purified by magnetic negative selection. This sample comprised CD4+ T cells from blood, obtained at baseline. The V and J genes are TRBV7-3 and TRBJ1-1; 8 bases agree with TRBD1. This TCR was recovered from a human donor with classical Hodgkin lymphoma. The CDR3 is CASSRLGQGAGTEAFF. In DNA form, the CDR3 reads TGTGCCAGCAGCCGTCTCGGGCAGGGGGCCGGCACTGAAGCTTTCTTT.